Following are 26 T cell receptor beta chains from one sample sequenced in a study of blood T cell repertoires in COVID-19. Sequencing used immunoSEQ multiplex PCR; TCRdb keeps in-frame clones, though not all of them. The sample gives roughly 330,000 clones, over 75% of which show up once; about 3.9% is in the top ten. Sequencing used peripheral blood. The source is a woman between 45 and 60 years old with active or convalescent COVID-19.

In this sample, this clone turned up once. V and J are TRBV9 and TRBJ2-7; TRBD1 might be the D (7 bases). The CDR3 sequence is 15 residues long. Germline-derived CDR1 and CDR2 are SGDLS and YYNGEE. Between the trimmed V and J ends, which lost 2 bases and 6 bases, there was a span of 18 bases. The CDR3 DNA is TGTGCCAGCAGCGTCGGAGGGGGCCAATTTGGCGAGCAGTACTTC. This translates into CASSVGGGQFGEQYF.

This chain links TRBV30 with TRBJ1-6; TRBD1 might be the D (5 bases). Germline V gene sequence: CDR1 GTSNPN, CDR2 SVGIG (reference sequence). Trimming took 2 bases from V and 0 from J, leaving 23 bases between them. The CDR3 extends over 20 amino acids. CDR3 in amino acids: CAWSKGNSVFSSSYNSPLHF. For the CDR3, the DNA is TGTGCCTGGAGTAAGGGGAACTCGGTTTTCAGCAGCTCCTATAATTCACCCCTCCACTTT.

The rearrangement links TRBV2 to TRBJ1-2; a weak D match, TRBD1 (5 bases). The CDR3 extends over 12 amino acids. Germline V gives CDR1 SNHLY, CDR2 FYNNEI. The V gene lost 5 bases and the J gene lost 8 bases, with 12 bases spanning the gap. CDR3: CASSFQGGGYTF. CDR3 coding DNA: TGTGCCAGCAGTTTCCAGGGAGGCGGCTACACCTTC.

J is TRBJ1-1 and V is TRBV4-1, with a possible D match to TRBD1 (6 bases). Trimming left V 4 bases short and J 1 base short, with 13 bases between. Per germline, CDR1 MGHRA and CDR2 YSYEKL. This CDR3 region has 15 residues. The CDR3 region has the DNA TGCGCCAGCAGCCGGCAGGGACACCGGAACACTGAAGCTTTCTTT. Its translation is CASSRQGHRNTEAFF.

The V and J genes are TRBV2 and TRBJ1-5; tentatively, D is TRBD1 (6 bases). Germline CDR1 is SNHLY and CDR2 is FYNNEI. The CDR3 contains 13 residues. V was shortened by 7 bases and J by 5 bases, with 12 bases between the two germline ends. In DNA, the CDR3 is TGTGCCAGCATGAGGGACAAGGATCAGCCCCAGCATTTT. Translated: CASMRDKDQPQHF.

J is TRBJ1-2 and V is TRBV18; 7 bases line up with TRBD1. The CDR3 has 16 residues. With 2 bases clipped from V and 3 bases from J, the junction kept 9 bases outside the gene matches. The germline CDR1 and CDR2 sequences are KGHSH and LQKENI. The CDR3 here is CASSPFSGRGDYGYTF. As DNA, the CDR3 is TGTGCCAGCTCACCATTTTCAGGCAGGGGGGACTATGGCTACACCTTC.

The CDR3 here is CASSSSKGARTEAFF. CDR3 DNA sequence: TGTGCCAGCAGCTCCTCCAAGGGGGCCAGAACTGAAGCTTTCTTT. The chain combines TRBV7-8 with TRBJ1-1, with TRBD1 matching over 7 bases. J lost 5 bases, V lost 4 bases, and 10 bases had no gene match. The V gene's germline CDR1 is SGHVS and CDR2 FQNEAQ. The CDR3 contains 15 residues.

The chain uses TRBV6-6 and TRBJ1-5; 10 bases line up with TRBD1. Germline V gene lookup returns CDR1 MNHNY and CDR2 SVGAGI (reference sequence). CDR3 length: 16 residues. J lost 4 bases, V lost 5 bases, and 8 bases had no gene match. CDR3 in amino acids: CASSRWTGGLNQPQHF. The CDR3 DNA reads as TGTGCCAGCAGTCGATGGACAGGGGGTCTGAATCAGCCCCAGCATTTT.

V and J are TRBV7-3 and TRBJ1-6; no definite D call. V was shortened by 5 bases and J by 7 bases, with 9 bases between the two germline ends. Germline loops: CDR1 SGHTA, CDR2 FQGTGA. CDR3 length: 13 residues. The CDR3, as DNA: TGTGCCAGCAGCCCGAAACGGAATTCACCCCTCCACTTT. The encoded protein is CASSPKRNSPLHF.

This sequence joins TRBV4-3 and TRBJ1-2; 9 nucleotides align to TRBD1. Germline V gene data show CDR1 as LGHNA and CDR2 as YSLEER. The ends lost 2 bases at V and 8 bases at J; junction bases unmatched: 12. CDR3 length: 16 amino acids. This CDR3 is CASSQKLGTGSEGYTF. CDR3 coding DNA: TGCGCCAGCAGCCAAAAGTTAGGGACAGGGTCAGAAGGCTACACCTTC.

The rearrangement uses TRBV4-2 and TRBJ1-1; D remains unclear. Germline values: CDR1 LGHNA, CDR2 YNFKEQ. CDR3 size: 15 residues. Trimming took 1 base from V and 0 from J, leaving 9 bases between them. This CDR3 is CASSQVNSMNTEAFF. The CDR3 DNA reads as TGTGCCAGCAGCCAAGTGAACAGCATGAACACTGAAGCTTTCTTT.

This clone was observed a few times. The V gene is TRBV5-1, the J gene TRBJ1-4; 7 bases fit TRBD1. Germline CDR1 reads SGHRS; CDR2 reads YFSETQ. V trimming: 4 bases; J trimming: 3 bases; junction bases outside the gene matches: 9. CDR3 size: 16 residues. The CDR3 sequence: CASSTGQVGANEKLFF. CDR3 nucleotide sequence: TGCGCCAGCAGCACCGGACAGGTTGGAGCTAATGAAAAACTGTTTTTT. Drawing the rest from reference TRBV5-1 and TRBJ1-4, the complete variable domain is KAGVTQTPRYLIKTRGQQVTLSCSPISGHRSVSWYQQTPGQGLQFLFEYFSETQRNKGNFPGRFSGRQFSNSRSEMNVSTLELGDSALYLCASSTGQVGANEKLFFGSGTQLSVL.

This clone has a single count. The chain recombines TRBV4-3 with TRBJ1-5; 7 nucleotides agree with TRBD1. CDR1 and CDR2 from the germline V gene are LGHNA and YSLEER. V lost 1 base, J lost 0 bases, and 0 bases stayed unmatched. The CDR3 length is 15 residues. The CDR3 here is CASSQGTGSNQPQHF. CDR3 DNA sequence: TGCGCCAGCAGCCAAGGGACAGGTAGCAATCAGCCCCAGCATTTT.

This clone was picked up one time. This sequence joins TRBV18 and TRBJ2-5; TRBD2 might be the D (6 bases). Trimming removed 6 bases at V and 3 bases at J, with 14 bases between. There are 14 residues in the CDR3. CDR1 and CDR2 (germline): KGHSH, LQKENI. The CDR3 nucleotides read TGTGCCAGCTCTCTGGCGGGGCCGGAAGAGACCCAGTACTTC. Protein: CASSLAGPEETQYF.

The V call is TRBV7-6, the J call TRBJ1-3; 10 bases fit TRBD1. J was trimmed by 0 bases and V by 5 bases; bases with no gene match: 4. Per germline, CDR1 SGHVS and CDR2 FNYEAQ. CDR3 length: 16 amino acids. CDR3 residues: CASSTGQGSSGNTIYF. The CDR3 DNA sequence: TGTGCCAGCAGCACGGGACAGGGGAGCTCTGGAAACACCATATATTTT.

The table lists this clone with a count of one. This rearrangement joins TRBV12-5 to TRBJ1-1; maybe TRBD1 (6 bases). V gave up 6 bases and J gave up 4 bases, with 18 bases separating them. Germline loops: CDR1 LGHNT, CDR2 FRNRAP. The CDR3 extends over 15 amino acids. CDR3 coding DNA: TGTGCTAGTGGGGATGAACAGGTCAGGGGCACTGAAGCTTTCTTT. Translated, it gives CASGDEQVRGTEAFF.

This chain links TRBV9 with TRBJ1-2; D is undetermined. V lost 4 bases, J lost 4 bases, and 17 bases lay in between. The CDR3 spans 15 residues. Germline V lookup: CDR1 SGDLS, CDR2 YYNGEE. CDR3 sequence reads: CASSPRHGSLYGYTF. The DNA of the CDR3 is TGTGCCAGCAGCCCGCGACACGGAAGCCTCTATGGCTACACCTTC.

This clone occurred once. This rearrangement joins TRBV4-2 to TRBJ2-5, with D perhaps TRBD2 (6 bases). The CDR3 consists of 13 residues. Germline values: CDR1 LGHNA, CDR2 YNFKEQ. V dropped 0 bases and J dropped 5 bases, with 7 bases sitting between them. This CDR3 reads CASSQDAGETQYF. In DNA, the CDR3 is TGTGCCAGCAGCCAAGACGCGGGGGAGACCCAGTACTTC.

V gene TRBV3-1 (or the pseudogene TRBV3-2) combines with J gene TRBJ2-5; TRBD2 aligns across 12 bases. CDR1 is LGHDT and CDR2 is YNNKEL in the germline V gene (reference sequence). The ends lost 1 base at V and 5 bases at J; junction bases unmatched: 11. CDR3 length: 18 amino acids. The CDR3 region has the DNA TGTGCCAGCAGCCAAGGCGGATCTAGCGGGGGGGCCAGGGAGACCCAGTACTTC. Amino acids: CASSQGGSSGGARETQYF.

The DNA for the CDR3 is TGTGCCTGGAGTGTGGGAACGAGGGAACATGGCTACACCTTC. It specifies CAWSVGTREHGYTF. This chain connects TRBV30 to TRBJ1-2; D uncertain. V lost 0 bases, J lost 6 bases, and 14 bases lay in between. The CDR3 is 14 residues long. CDR1 and CDR2 (germline): GTSNPN, SVGIG (reference sequence).

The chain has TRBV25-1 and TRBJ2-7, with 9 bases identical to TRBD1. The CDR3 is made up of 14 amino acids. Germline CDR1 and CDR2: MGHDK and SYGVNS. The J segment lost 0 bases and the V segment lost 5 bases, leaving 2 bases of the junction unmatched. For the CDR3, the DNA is TGTGCCAGCAGTAGGACAGGGGACTCCTACGAGCAGTACTTC. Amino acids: CASSRTGDSYEQYF.

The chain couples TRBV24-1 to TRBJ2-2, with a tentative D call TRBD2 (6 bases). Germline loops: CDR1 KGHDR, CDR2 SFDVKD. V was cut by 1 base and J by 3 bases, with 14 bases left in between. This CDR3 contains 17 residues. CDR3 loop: CATSDLSGSRYTGELFF. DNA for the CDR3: TGTGCCACCAGTGATTTATCCGGGAGCCGTTACACCGGGGAGCTGTTTTTT.

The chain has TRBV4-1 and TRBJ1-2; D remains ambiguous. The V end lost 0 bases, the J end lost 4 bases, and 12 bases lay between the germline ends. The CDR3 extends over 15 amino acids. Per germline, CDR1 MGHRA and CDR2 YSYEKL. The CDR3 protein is CASSQELTVPYGYTF. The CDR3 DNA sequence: TGCGCCAGCAGCCAAGAATTAACAGTCCCCTATGGCTACACCTTC.

The CDR3 nucleotides are TGTGCCAGCAGCTCCCAGGGGGCCGGTGAAAAACTGTTTTTT. The encoded protein is CASSSQGAGEKLFF. The chain combines TRBV13 with TRBJ1-4, with TRBD1 matching 8 bases. This CDR3 has 14 residues. After removal of 4 bases from V and 7 bases from J, the junction contained 5 bases not matched to a gene. Germline CDR1 is PRHDT and CDR2 is FYEKMQ (reference sequence).

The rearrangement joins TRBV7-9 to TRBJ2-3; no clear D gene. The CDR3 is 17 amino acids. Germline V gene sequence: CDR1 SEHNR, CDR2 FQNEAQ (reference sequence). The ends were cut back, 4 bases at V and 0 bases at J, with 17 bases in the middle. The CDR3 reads CASSSRPLDFSTDTQYF. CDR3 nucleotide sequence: TGTGCCAGCAGCTCCCGCCCCTTAGATTTTAGCACAGATACGCAGTATTTT.

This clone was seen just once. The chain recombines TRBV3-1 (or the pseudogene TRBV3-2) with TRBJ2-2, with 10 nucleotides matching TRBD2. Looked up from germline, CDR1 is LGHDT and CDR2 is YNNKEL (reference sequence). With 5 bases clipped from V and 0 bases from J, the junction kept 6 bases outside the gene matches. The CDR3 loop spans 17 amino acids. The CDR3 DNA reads TGTGCCAGCAGCACTAAGCGGGGGGGCCCGAACACCGGGGAGCTGTTTTTT. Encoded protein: CASSTKRGGPNTGELFF.